The present TCR beta chain was sequenced within a study of human CD8 memory T cell subsets (dated by TCRdb to 2020 to 2022). Some background on the complete study: To assess clonal relationships, the TCRbeta repertoires of stem-like (TSTEM), progenitor exhausted-like (TPEX) and effector memory CD8+ T cell subsets were compared. TCRbeta repertoires were obtained from six or seven donors, each contributing TSTEM, TPEX and effector memory subsets.

Instrument used: NextSeq 550. A Human TCR Profiling Kit was used to prepare UMI-labeled 5' RACE TCRbeta libraries. Every TCRbeta library was prepared in parallel with an identical number of PCR cycles. In the paper's pipeline: Between about 2,600 and 20,000 functional CDR3beta clonotypes were contained in each TCRbeta library. MIGEC 1.2.9 was used for UMI extraction and consensus assembly, with at least three reads per UMI being required. MiXCR 3.0.3 was used to extract the in-frame CDR3beta repertoires. Each sample was downsampled to 42,000 randomly selected UMIs before diversity metrics were computed in VDJtools 1.2.1. Repertoire overlap metrics D, R and F2 were calculated in VDJtools for the top 3,000 clones of each sample pair. TCRdb reanalyzed the reads, keeping one entry per CDR3 protein sequence and omitting DNA. The V and J calls follow TCRdb's processing rather than the paper's. This sample's listing comprises more than 10,000 distinct CDR3 sequences. Of the sample, over 12% is held by the ten largest clones.

Here is what the overall study found, with its caveats: Similarly high normalized Shannon-Wiener diversity was shown by TSTEM and TPEX subsets, whereas comparatively lower diversity was seen in effector memory subsets. Clonotypes were shared with effector memory cells by both stem-like subsets, but only minimal overlap was found between TSTEM and TPEX repertoires, suggesting distinct antigen spectra. Based on Chao1 estimates, TSTEM subsets appeared to have greater repertoire diversity than TPEX subsets, which could potentially reflect a broader range of specificities. Sequencing was limited to TCRbeta chains, and the repertoire comparisons were based on more than 5 donors analyzed with paired t-tests and Bonferroni correction.

Stem-like memory CD8+ T cells (TSTEM) were defined as CCR7+ PD-1- TIGIT- cells. Peripheral blood mononuclear cells were isolated from healthy donor buffy coats by density gradient separation. Negative magnetic separation using EasySep or MojoSort CD8+ T cell isolation kits was how the study enriched total CD8+ T cells. An RNeasy Mini Kit was used to extract total RNA from duplicate vials of approximately 140,000 sorted CD8+ T cells per subset. PBMCs were used either fresh or after being cryopreserved in fetal bovine serum containing roughly 10% DMSO. CD8+ T cell subsets were sorted to purity by fluorescence-activated cell sorting on a FACSAria III. Concerning this clonotype itself: What antigen it recognizes has not been identified.

This clonotype was sampled from a human donor in good health. The sample consisted of CD8+ stem-like memory T cells (TSCM and TCM) sorted from PBMCs. This sample's cell subset or site label indicates: stem-like memory CD8 T cells (TSTEM), CCR7+ PD-1- TIGIT-.

CDR3 sequence: CASSSGLAPTDTQYF. The V gene is TRBV7-9 and the J gene is TRBJ2-3; the D call from TCRdb, TRBD2, cannot be confirmed without DNA. According to the germline V gene (reference sequence), CDR1 reads SEHNR and CDR2 reads FQNEAQ. The CDR3, cysteine through phenylalanine, is 15 amino acids long. Only the protein is available. The CDR3 plus the reference TRBV7-9 and TRBJ2-3 genes for the other parts give the full variable domain: DTGVSQNPRHKITKRGQNVTFRCDPISEHNRLYWYRQTLGQGPEFLTYFQNEAQLEKSRLLSDRFSAERPKGSFSTLEIQRTEQGDSAMYLCASSSGLAPTDTQYFGPGTRLTVL.